These 25 T cell receptor beta chains share one sample of origin, sequenced in a study of blood T cell repertoires in COVID-19. Clones were sequenced by immunoSEQ multiplex PCR, and TCRdb holds only the in-frame ones, with some missing. This table has about 250,000 clones, roughly 86% appearing once. The material sequenced was PBMCs or T cells enriched from blood (not recorded which). These receptors came from a woman in her forties or fifties who had recovered from COVID-19.

The chain uses TRBV30 and TRBJ1-5; D possibly corresponds to TRBD1 (5 bases). CDR1 is GTSNPN, CDR2 SVGIG, per germline (reference sequence). Trimming shortened V by 0 bases and J by 5 bases, and 11 bases separated the two germline ends. The CDR3 covers 14 residues. Here the CDR3 reads CAWSVGRVHQPQHF. DNA for the CDR3: TGTGCCTGGAGTGTGGGCAGGGTTCATCAGCCCCAGCATTTT.

The chain links TRBV23-1 to TRBJ2-4; 7 bases map to TRBD1. TRBV23-1 is given ORF status, its function remaining uncertain. The trim removed 8 bases at V and 3 bases at J, leaving 10 bases unmatched. The CDR3 is 15 amino acids. CDR3 sequence (DNA): TGCGCCAGCTTCCCAGACAGGGTGGGCAAAAACATTCAGTACTTC. Translating it yields CASFPDRVGKNIQYF.

V usage is TRBV19 and J usage is TRBJ1-3, with D uncertain. The CDR3 has 13 amino acids. The germline V gene encodes CDR1 LNHDA and CDR2 SQIVND (reference sequence). Trimming pared 8 bases from V and 0 bases from J, leaving 8 bases between. The CDR3 nucleotides read TGTGCCAGTCGGAGCTACTCTGGAAACACCATATATTTT. It yields the protein CASRSYSGNTIYF.

The chain combines TRBV5-1 with TRBJ2-3; D perhaps matches TRBD1 (5 bases). V was shortened by 6 bases and J by 4 bases, with 15 bases between the two germline ends. CDR1 is SGHRS, CDR2 YFSETQ, per germline. This CDR3 has 14 residues. Here the CDR3 DNA reads TGCGCCAGCACTTCACCAGGGATAGCAGATACGCAGTATTTT. This gives the protein CASTSPGIADTQYF.

The chain combines TRBV19 with TRBJ1-1; tentative D call: TRBD1 (5 bases). V was clipped by 6 bases and J by 3 bases, with 11 bases between them. Germline V CDR1 and CDR2: LNHDA, SQIVND (reference sequence). This CDR3 has 13 residues. CDR3 residues: CASSSGGDTEAFF. In nucleotides, the CDR3 is TGTGCCAGTAGCTCGGGGGGGGACACTGAAGCTTTCTTT.

This chain joins TRBV3-1 (or the pseudogene TRBV3-2) and TRBJ1-2; TRBD1 might be the D (6 bases). Germline assignment: CDR1 LGHDT and CDR2 YNNKEL (reference sequence). Trimming left V 2 bases short and J 4 bases short, with 14 bases between. This CDR3 is built from 15 residues. The CDR3 loop is CASSQTFQGSYGYTF. DNA for the CDR3: TGTGCCAGCAGCCAAACCTTTCAGGGGAGCTATGGCTACACCTTC.

The chain couples TRBV27 to TRBJ1-5, with 9 positions matching TRBD1. Trimming at V came to 8 bases and at J to 7 bases, leaving 6 bases not matched to a gene. CDR3 length: 13 amino acids. The V gene's germline CDR1 is MNHEY and CDR2 SMNVEV (reference sequence). In DNA, the CDR3 is TGTGCCAGCGGGACAGGGAGTAAGCAGCCCCAGCATTTT. This gives the protein CASGTGSKQPQHF.

This clone showed up just once. The V call is TRBV19, the J call TRBJ1-4, with D possibly being TRBD1 (5 bases). The germline V gene has CDR1 LNHDA and CDR2 SQIVND (reference sequence). The ends were cut back, 5 bases at V and 10 bases at J, with 14 bases in the middle. This CDR3 spans 13 amino acids. The CDR3 sequence is CASSEETAGKLFF. The CDR3 DNA reads TGTGCCAGTAGTGAAGAGACAGCTGGAAAACTGTTTTTT. The full variable domain, its missing parts supplied by reference TRBV19 and TRBJ1-4, is DGGITQSPKYLFRKEGQNVTLSCEQNLNHDAMYWYRQDPGQGLRLIYYSQIVNDFQKGDIAEGYSVSREKKESFPLTVTSAQKNPTAFYLCASSEETAGKLFFGSGTQLSVL.

J is TRBJ2-1 and V is TRBV3-1 (or the pseudogene TRBV3-2); TRBD2 matches at 14 bases. The CDR3 is 15 residues long. Germline V lookup: CDR1 LGHDT, CDR2 YNNKEL (reference sequence). The V and J ends lost 4 bases and 10 bases, in that order; junction bases with no gene match: 6. This CDR3 is CASSPGLAGAREQFF. The CDR3 coding sequence is TGTGCCAGCAGCCCGGGACTAGCGGGAGCACGGGAGCAGTTCTTC.

This chain uses TRBV23-1 with TRBJ1-3, with TRBD1 matching 7 bases. TRBV23-1 qualifies as an ORF whose function is uncertain. The CDR3 consists of 17 residues. V lost 2 bases, J lost 0 bases, and 7 bases stayed unmatched. The CDR3 DNA follows: TGCGCCAGCAGTCAAGCGGGACAGCGATACTCTGGAAACACCATATATTTT. Protein sequence: CASSQAGQRYSGNTIYF.

The rearrangement joins TRBV5-1 to TRBJ1-6; 9 nucleotides line up with TRBD1. This CDR3 spans 14 amino acids. CDR1 is SGHRS and CDR2 is YFSETQ in the germline V gene. With 5 bases clipped from V and 8 bases from J, the junction kept 5 bases outside the gene matches. CDR3 amino acids: CASRRTGDYSPLHF. CDR3 DNA: TGCGCCAGCAGGAGGACAGGGGACTATTCACCCCTCCACTTT.

This chain joins TRBV9 and TRBJ1-3; 9 bases match TRBD1. Per the germline V gene, CDR1 is SGDLS and CDR2 is YYNGEE. The CDR3 is made up of 17 amino acids. Trimming cost V 4 bases and J 3 bases; bases outside gene matches: 11. CDR3 protein: CASSPRVGTGFGNTIYF. CDR3 DNA sequence: TGTGCCAGCAGCCCCCGTGTGGGGACAGGGTTTGGAAACACCATATATTTT.

This clone was seen only once. A junction end diverges from the germline sequence, so it may reflect a read error. The V and J genes are TRBV7-7 and TRBJ2-5, with a weak D call TRBD1 (6 bases). There are 13 residues in the CDR3. In germline, CDR1 is SSHAT, CDR2 FNYEAQ (reference sequence). The CDR3 nucleotides read TGTGCTAGCAGCTTAGGACAGCAAGAGACCCAGTACTTC. Protein product: CASSLGQQETQYF.

The sample holds a few counts of this clone. The rearrangement links TRBV19 to TRBJ1-2; 12 bases are a match to TRBD1. From germline, CDR1 is LNHDA and CDR2 SQIVND (reference sequence). Unmatched junction bases numbered 4, after V lost 2 bases and J lost 6 bases. The CDR3 loop spans 15 amino acids. The CDR3 DNA reads as TGTGCCAGTAGTATAATTGGGACAGGGGGCGATGGCTACACCTTC. Protein product: CASSIIGTGGDGYTF.

The J gene is TRBJ2-3, the V gene TRBV19, with TRBD1 matching over 7 bases. Germline CDR1 is LNHDA and CDR2 is SQIVND (reference sequence). CDR3 size: 17 residues. The J segment lost 6 bases and the V segment lost 0 bases, leaving 12 bases of the junction unmatched. CDR3 region: CASSIEGPKGALDTQYF. In nucleotides, the CDR3 is TGTGCCAGTAGTATAGAGGGCCCCAAGGGGGCCTTGGATACGCAGTATTTT.

The rearrangement links TRBV12-3 or TRBV12-4 to TRBJ2-7; maybe TRBD1 (5 bases). CDR3 size: 13 residues. V was shortened by 1 base and J by 6 bases, with 10 bases between the two germline ends. As DNA, the CDR3 is TGTGCCAGCAGTTTAGGCACAGGCCGCGAGCAGTACTTC. Encoded protein: CASSLGTGREQYF.

The V gene is TRBV13, the J gene TRBJ2-1; 8 bases map to TRBD2. CDR1 is PRHDT and CDR2 is FYEKMQ in the germline V gene (reference sequence). Trimming took 5 bases from V and 4 from J; bases not matched to a gene: 13. The CDR3 extends over 17 amino acids. The CDR3 loop reads CASSRGFNVAGYNEQFF. CDR3 nucleotides: TGTGCCAGCAGCCGCGGCTTTAACGTAGCGGGGTACAATGAGCAGTTCTTC.

The rearrangement uses TRBV27 and TRBJ2-7; D unclear. V lost 5 bases to trimming and J lost 2 bases, with 10 bases between them. This CDR3 has 13 amino acids. Germline V gene lookup returns CDR1 MNHEY and CDR2 SMNVEV (reference sequence). In DNA, the CDR3 is TGTGCCAGCAGTCCTGGGCCAACCTACGAGCAGTACTTC. It is translated as CASSPGPTYEQYF.

The V and J genes are TRBV28 and TRBJ2-2, with D possibly matching TRBD2 (6 bases). Germline V lookup: CDR1 MDHEN, CDR2 SYDVKM. V lost 6 bases and J lost 0, with 17 bases in between. This CDR3 has 17 residues. As DNA, the CDR3 is TGTGCCAGCAGCCGTCCGGGACTGACGGCGAACACCGGGGAGCTGTTTTTT. Translation gives CASSRPGLTANTGELFF.

Only one count was recorded for this clone. J is TRBJ2-3 and V is TRBV5-4; 12 positions agree with TRBD2. CDR1 and CDR2 (germline): SGHNT, YYREEE (reference sequence). V trimming: 0 bases; J trimming: 3 bases; junction bases outside the gene matches: 5. The length of the CDR3 is 17 residues. Here the CDR3 DNA reads TGTGCCAGCAGCTTGGCTTTACTAGCGGGAGGTACAGATACGCAGTATTTT. Its translation: CASSLALLAGGTDTQYF.

Only one count was recorded for this clone. The chain couples TRBV5-4 to TRBJ1-4; no clear D gene. Deletions cut 4 bases from V and 0 bases from J, with 10 bases between. The CDR3 length is 15 residues. Germline CDR1 reads SGHNT; CDR2 reads YYREEE (reference sequence). This CDR3 reads CASSPRGPTNEKLFF. CDR3 DNA sequence: TGTGCCAGCAGCCCTCGCGGGCCAACTAATGAAAAACTGTTTTTT.

The chain joins TRBV14 to TRBJ1-2; unclear D gene. Germline values: CDR1 SGHDN, CDR2 FVKESK. V was clipped by 4 bases and J by 7 bases, with 13 bases between them. The CDR3 loop spans 13 amino acids. CDR3 region: CASSPSRGSGYTF. In DNA form, the CDR3 reads TGTGCCAGCAGCCCGAGCCGAGGCTCTGGCTACACCTTC.

The genes are TRBV11-3 and TRBJ2-2; 14 nucleotides align to TRBD2. Germline trimming cut 5 bases from V and 5 bases from J; bases unmatched to any gene: 7. This CDR3 has 17 residues. The germline gives CDR1 SGHNT, CDR2 YENEEA. This CDR3 is CASSPGLAGVGTGELFF. The CDR3 DNA reads TGTGCCAGCAGCCCGGGACTAGCGGGAGTAGGAACCGGGGAGCTGTTTTTT.

V is TRBV18 and J is TRBJ1-5, with 7 nucleotides matching TRBD1. V trimming: 4 bases; J trimming: 4 bases; junction bases outside the gene matches: 7. Germline V gives CDR1 KGHSH, CDR2 LQKENI. This CDR3 contains 15 residues. CDR3 in DNA: TGTGCCAGCTCACTGGGGGGACAGATAAATCAGCCCCAGCATTTT. It is translated as CASSLGGQINQPQHF.

The V and J genes are TRBV30 and TRBJ1-5; 10 bases are shared with TRBD1. V trimming: 4 bases; J trimming: 8 bases; junction bases outside the gene matches: 5. From germline, CDR1 is GTSNPN and CDR2 SVGIG (reference sequence). The CDR3 sequence is 13 residues long. In DNA form, the CDR3 reads TGTGCCTGGAAGGGACAGGGGTCGGAGCCCCAGCATTTT. It yields the protein CAWKGQGSEPQHF. The entire variable domain, with the rest obtained from reference TRBV30 and TRBJ1-5, is as follows: SQTIHQWPATLVQPVGSPLSLECTVEGTSNPNLYWYRQAAGRGLQLLFYSVGIGQISSEVPQNLSASRPQDRQFILSSKKLLLSDSGFYLCAWKGQGSEPQHFGDGTRLSIL.